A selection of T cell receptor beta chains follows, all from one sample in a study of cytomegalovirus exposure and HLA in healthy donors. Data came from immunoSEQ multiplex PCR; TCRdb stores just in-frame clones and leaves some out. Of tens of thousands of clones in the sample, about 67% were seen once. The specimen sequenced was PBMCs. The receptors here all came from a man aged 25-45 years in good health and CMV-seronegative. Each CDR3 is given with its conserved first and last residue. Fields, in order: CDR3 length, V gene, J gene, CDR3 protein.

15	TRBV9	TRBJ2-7	CASSPLDDGAYEQYF
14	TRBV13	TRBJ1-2	CASSFQGANYGYTF
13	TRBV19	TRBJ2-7	CATGPGTSYEQYF
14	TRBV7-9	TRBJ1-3	CASSLGRQGNTIYF
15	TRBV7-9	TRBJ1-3	CASSLGDRDRNTIYF
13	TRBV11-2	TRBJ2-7	CASSLAGTYEQYF
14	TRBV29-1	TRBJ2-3	CSVEDPSSTDTQYF
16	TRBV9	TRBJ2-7	CASSAGPGWENYEQYF
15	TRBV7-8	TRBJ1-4	CASSFNRYPGEKLFF
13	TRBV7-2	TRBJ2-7	CAHLQGQHYEQYF
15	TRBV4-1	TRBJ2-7	CASSQAYRDPYEQYF
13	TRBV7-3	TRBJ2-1	CASSLNRDNEQFF
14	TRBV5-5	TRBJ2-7	CASSGDRSSYEQYF
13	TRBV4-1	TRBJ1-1	CASSRGPNTEAFF